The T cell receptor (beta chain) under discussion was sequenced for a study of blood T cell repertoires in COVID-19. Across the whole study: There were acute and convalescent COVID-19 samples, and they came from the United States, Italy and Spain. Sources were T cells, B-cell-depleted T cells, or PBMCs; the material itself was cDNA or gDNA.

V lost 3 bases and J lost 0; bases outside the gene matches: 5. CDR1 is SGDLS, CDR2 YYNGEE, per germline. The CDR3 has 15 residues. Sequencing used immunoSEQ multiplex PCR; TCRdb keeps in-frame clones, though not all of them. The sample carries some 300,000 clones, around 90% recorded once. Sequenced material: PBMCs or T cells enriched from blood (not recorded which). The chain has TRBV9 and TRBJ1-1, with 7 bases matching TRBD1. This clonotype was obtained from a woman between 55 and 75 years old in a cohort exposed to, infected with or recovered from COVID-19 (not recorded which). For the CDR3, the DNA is TGTGCCAGCAGCGGATTACAGGGGATGAACACTGAAGCTTTCTTT. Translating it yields CASSGLQGMNTEAFF.